These 17 T cell receptor beta chains were sequenced from one sample in a study of cytomegalovirus exposure and HLA in healthy donors. Both 60 Vbeta primers and 13 Jbeta primers went into the PCR. Repertoires were generated with immunoSEQ multiplex PCR, while TCRdb's copy carries only in-frame clones and drops some. The sample has approximately 170,000 clones, 80% seen once; the top ten hold 1.9%. Sequencing was carried out using PBMCs. Receptors originate from a human donor in good health.

This chain links TRBV7-3 with TRBJ2-2; D not resolved. The V and J ends lost 2 bases and 6 bases respectively, with 10 bases between them. The CDR3 runs 14 residues. Per germline, CDR1 SGHTA and CDR2 FQGTGA. This chain's CDR3 is CASSLGGSSGELFF. DNA of the CDR3: TGTGCCAGCAGCTTAGGCGGTTCGTCCGGGGAGCTGTTTTTT.

The V call is TRBV27, the J call TRBJ2-1; 11 nucleotides line up with TRBD1. With 2 bases clipped from V and 9 bases from J, the junction kept 6 bases outside the gene matches. The CDR3 has 15 residues. From germline, CDR1 is MNHEY and CDR2 SMNVEV (reference sequence). Here the CDR3 DNA reads TGTGCCAGCAGTTTAGTTCGCGGACAGGGGGCTGAGCAGTTCTTC. Translating gives CASSLVRGQGAEQFF.

The chain joins TRBV27 to TRBJ1-2, with a tentative D call TRBD1 (5 bases). V was cut by 0 bases and J by 5 bases, with 19 bases left in between. The CDR3 length is 17 residues. CDR1 is MNHEY, CDR2 SMNVEV, per germline (reference sequence). The CDR3 DNA is TGTGCCAGCAGTTTATCTGGGACTGATATACGACTATATGGCTACACCTTC. Translating it yields CASSLSGTDIRLYGYTF.

The chain links TRBV7-2 to TRBJ1-1; D gene uncertain. This CDR3 has 13 residues. The V gene lost 1 base and the J gene lost 8 bases, with 11 bases spanning the gap. In germline, CDR1 is SGHTA, CDR2 FQGNSA. CDR3 residues: CASSLDSTTEAFF. The DNA for the CDR3 is TGTGCCAGCAGCTTAGACAGCACCACAGAAGCTTTCTTT.

This clone was seen only once. The chain recombines TRBV19 with TRBJ1-6; D is ambiguous. V was cut by 6 bases and J by 6 bases, with 15 bases left in between. The CDR3 spans 15 residues. Looked up from germline, CDR1 is LNHDA and CDR2 is SQIVND (reference sequence). The DNA of the CDR3 is TGTGCCAGTAGAGACCCCCCGTCGGGTAATTCACCCCTCCACTTT. It is translated as CASRDPPSGNSPLHF.

The chain couples TRBV4-1 to TRBJ1-1; D call uncertain. V lost 2 bases, J lost 3 bases, and 10 bases lay in between. The CDR3 is 14 residues long. The germline CDR1 and CDR2 sequences are MGHRA and YSYEKL. The CDR3 spells CASSQTGGYTEAFF. CDR3 nucleotides: TGCGCCAGCAGCCAAACGGGAGGGTACACTGAAGCTTTCTTT.

This sequence joins TRBV5-1 and TRBJ2-5; 9 nucleotides match TRBD2. The V gene end was trimmed by 5 bases and the J gene end by 5 bases; junction bases not matched to a gene: 7. The CDR3 is 14 residues long. The germline gives CDR1 SGHRS, CDR2 YFSETQ. For the CDR3, the DNA is TGCGCCAGCAGGGGTAGCGGGGGTTTGGAGACCCAGTACTTC. It encodes CASRGSGGLETQYF.

The V call is TRBV27, the J call TRBJ2-1, with 11 bases that match TRBD2. The CDR3 contains 15 residues. Germline V CDR1 and CDR2: MNHEY, SMNVEV (reference sequence). V shed 6 bases, J shed 3 bases, and the junction held 4 bases outside the gene matches. The CDR3 nucleotides read TGTGCCAGCAGCCGGGGGACTAGCGGCTACAATGAGCAGTTCTTC. Protein sequence: CASSRGTSGYNEQFF.

CDR3 sequence: CASSQTGDNTEAFF. CDR3 bases: TGTGCCAGCAGCCAAACGGGGGACAACACTGAAGCTTTCTTT. The gene calls are TRBV11-3 and TRBJ1-1, with D possibly being TRBD1 (5 bases). The germline gives CDR1 SGHNT, CDR2 YENEEA. The CDR3 contains 14 residues. Between the trimmed V and J ends, which lost 5 bases and 2 bases, there was a span of 12 bases.

The chain has TRBV4-1 and TRBJ2-7; possibly TRBD1 for D (6 bases). The germline gives CDR1 MGHRA, CDR2 YSYEKL. V shed 1 base and J shed 0 bases, with 13 bases lying between them. The CDR3 totals 16 residues. CDR3 sequence (DNA): TGCGCCAGCAGCCAAGTGGTGAGGGGGAGCTCCTACGAGCAGTACTTC. Translating it yields CASSQVVRGSSYEQYF.

The V call is TRBV2, the J call TRBJ2-7; 9 nucleotides match TRBD1. The CDR3 covers 13 residues. Per germline, CDR1 SNHLY and CDR2 FYNNEI. The V and J ends lost 8 bases and 3 bases, in that order; junction bases with no gene match: 5. CDR3 loop: CASDTGQGYEQYF. Written as DNA, the CDR3 is TGTGCCAGCGATACGGGACAGGGCTACGAGCAGTACTTC.

The CDR3 bases are TGTGCCAGCAGCGTAACCCAGACTAGTAGCAACGAGCAGTACTTC. It codes for CASSVTQTSSNEQYF. V is TRBV9 and J is TRBJ2-7, with a tentative D call TRBD2 (6 bases). The CDR3 contains 15 residues. The germline CDR1 and CDR2 sequences are SGDLS and YYNGEE. V dropped 1 base and J dropped 5 bases, with 16 bases sitting between them.

The V gene is TRBV2, the J gene TRBJ2-2; TRBD1 matches 7 bases. The CDR3 is 13 amino acids. V gave up 11 bases and J gave up 2 bases; unmatched junction bases: 5. The V gene's germline CDR1 is SNHLY and CDR2 FYNNEI. CDR3 in amino acids: CADRQGNTGELFF. The DNA of the CDR3 is TGTGCCGACAGACAGGGAAACACCGGGGAGCTGTTTTTT.

This chain connects TRBV6-5 to TRBJ2-2, with 12 bases lining up with TRBD2. The CDR3 is 16 residues long. CDR1 and CDR2 (germline): MNHEY, SVGAGI. The V gene end was trimmed by 4 bases and the J gene end by 3 bases; junction bases not matched to a gene: 3. In nucleotides, the CDR3 is TGTGCCAGCAGTTTCACTAGCGGGGGGTACACCGGGGAGCTGTTTTTT. It codes for CASSFTSGGYTGELFF.

The CDR3 is CASSVAGTGFAETQYF. The CDR3 DNA is TGTGCCAGCAGCGTAGCCGGGACAGGGTTTGCAGAGACCCAGTACTTC. This sequence joins TRBV9 and TRBJ2-5; the match to TRBD1 covers 9 bases. V shed 0 bases and J 4 bases; nucleotides not matched to a gene: 7. This CDR3 spans 16 amino acids. Germline loops: CDR1 SGDLS, CDR2 YYNGEE.

The chain links TRBV19 to TRBJ2-6; perhaps TRBD1 as D (6 bases). V was shortened by 7 bases and J by 0 bases, with 16 bases between the two germline ends. CDR3 length equals 17 residues. Germline CDR1 is LNHDA and CDR2 is SQIVND (reference sequence). This CDR3 reads CASTRTDTYSGANVLTF. CDR3 sequence (DNA): TGTGCCAGTACCCGGACAGACACCTACTCTGGGGCCAACGTCCTGACTTTC.

This chain uses TRBV2 with TRBJ1-1; possible D gene TRBD1, 6 bases. The V end lost 3 bases, the J end lost 11 bases, and 13 bases lay between the germline ends. CDR3 size: 12 residues. Germline loops: CDR1 SNHLY, CDR2 FYNNEI. The CDR3 spells CASSEWDKRAFF. CDR3 in DNA: TGTGCCAGCAGTGAGTGGGACAAGAGGGCTTTCTTT.